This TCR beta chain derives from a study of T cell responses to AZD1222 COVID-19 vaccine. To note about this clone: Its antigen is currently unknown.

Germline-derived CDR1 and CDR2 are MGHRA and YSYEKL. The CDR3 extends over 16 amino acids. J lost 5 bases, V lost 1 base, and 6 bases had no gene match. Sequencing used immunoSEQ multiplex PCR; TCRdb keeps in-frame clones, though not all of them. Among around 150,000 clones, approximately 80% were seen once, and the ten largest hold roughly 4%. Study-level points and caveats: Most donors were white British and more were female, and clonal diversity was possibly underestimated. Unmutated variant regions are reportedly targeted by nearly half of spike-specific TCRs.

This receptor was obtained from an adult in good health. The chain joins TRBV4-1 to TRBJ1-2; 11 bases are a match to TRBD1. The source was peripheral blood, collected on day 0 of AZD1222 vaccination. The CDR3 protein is CASSQVVGQGAYGYTF. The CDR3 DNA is TGCGCCAGCAGCCAAGTCGTAGGACAGGGGGCTTATGGCTACACCTTC.